These T cell receptor beta chains were read from a single sample in a study of blood T cell repertoires in COVID-19. The table came from immunoSEQ multiplex PCR; TCRdb's copy has only in-frame clones and leaves some out. The data contain just over 200,000 clones, about nine tenths of them singletons. The sequenced sample consisted of peripheral blood. The receptors come from a man older than 75 with acute or convalescent COVID-19. CDR3s include the opening cysteine and the closing phenylalanine or tryptophan. D genes are given only for firm matches. Where a row states a size, it is once, few, many or the class of an expanded clone; other rows omit it.

j_gene	v_gene	abundance	d_gene	CDR3nt	CDR3aa
TRBJ1-1	TRBV7-8	few	TRBD1	TGTGCCAGCAACAACAGGGGGGGGCTGGACACTGAAGCTTTCTTT	CASNNRGGLDTEAFF
TRBJ1-4	TRBV5-6	-	-	TGTGCCAGCAGTTTCAGGGGTGCCAATGAAAAACTGTTTTTT	CASSFRGANEKLFF
TRBJ2-3	TRBV7-2	-	TRBD2	TGTGCCAGCAGCCCGTTAGCGGGGGGCACAGATACGCAGTATTTT	CASSPLAGGTDTQYF
TRBJ2-1	TRBV9	-	TRBD2	TGTGCCAGCAGCGTAGCGCGGGAGGCTAGTGAGCAGTTCTTC	CASSVAREASEQFF
TRBJ2-7	TRBV6-6	once	TRBD1	TGTGCCAGCAGTTATTCTCAGGGGGCACCCCCCTACGAGCAGTACTTC	CASSYSQGAPPYEQYF
TRBJ2-7	TRBV7-2	-	-	TGTGCCAGCAGCTTAACGAGTCGGGGTCTAACGTCCTACGAGCAGTACTTC	CASSLTSRGLTSYEQYF
TRBJ2-5	TRBV6-5	-	TRBD1	TGTGCCAGCAGTACCGGGACAGGGGCGAGTGAGACCCAGTACTTC	CASSTGTGASETQYF
TRBJ2-2	TRBV5-6	few	TRBD1	TGTGCCAGCAGGTCGGGGACAGGGGGCACCGGGGAGCTGTTTTTT	CASRSGTGGTGELFF
TRBJ2-3	TRBV18	few	TRBD1	TGTGCCAGCTCACCACCTGGGAGGCAGGGGGCAGGAGATACGCAGTATTTT	CASSPPGRQGAGDTQYF
TRBJ2-1	TRBV10-2	-	TRBD1	TGCGCCAGCAGTGCACGCTTGGGACAGGGTAACAATGAGCAGTTCTTC	CASSARLGQGNNEQFF
TRBJ2-4	TRBV7-9	-	-	TGTGCCAGCAGCTTAGGGGCCCCTGAAAACATTCAGTACTTC	CASSLGAPENIQYF
TRBJ2-2	TRBV24-1	once	-	TGTGCCACCAGTGATTTAGGGAGGCGCACCGGGGAGCTGTTTTTT	CATSDLGRRTGELFF
TRBJ2-3	TRBV19	-	TRBD2	TGTGCCAGTAGTGGGGGACTAGCGGGAGCGGGAGATACGCAGTATTTT	CASSGGLAGAGDTQYF
TRBJ2-7	TRBV13	-	TRBD1	TGTGCCAGCAGCTTAAGCCCCGGGACAGTCGAGCAGTACTTC	CASSLSPGTVEQYF
TRBJ2-5	TRBV5-1	once	TRBD1	TGCGCCAGCAGCTCCGGACAGGGGTGGCGGCAAGAGACCCAGTACTTC	CASSSGQGWRQETQYF
TRBJ2-1	TRBV2	-	TRBD1	TGTGCCAGCAGTGTGGGGACAGGGTTGGACAATGAGCAGTTCTTC	CASSVGTGLDNEQFF
TRBJ2-5	TRBV10-2	-	TRBD1	TGCGCCAGCGACGATCGGACAGGCAGGGGTCAAGAGACCCAGTACTTC	CASDDRTGRGQETQYF
TRBJ2-1	TRBV6-5	-	-	TGTGCCAGCATGGAAGGGGGTTCCTACAATGAGCAGTTCTTC	CASMEGGSYNEQFF
TRBJ1-6	TRBV11-2	-	-	TGTGCCAGCCGCCTGTCCGACCGGGATTCACCCCTCCACTTT	CASRLSDRDSPLHF
TRBJ2-7	TRBV5-1	-	TRBD1	TGCGCCAGCAGCTCCCTGGACAGGGGCTCCTACGAGCAGTACTTC	CASSSLDRGSYEQYF
TRBJ2-7	TRBV28	-	-	TGTGCCAGCAGTTTAACAGGGTACGAGCAGTACTTC	CASSLTGYEQYF
TRBJ1-2	TRBV20-1	once	-	TGCAGTGCTAATGCGGGTTATGGCTACACCTTC	CSANAGYGYTF
TRBJ2-3	TRBV5-4	-	-	TGTGCCAGCAGCCTGAAGGACGCGGGTAAGACAGATACGCAGTATTTT	CASSLKDAGKTDTQYF
TRBJ2-5	TRBV6-2/TRBV6-3	few	-	TGTGCCAGCAGTTACCCCGGGAGCTGGGAGACCCAGTACTTC	CASSYPGSWETQYF
TRBJ1-1	TRBV6-1	few	TRBD1	TGTGCCAGCAGTGAAGGCTCAGGGGGAGGCGAAGCTTTCTTT	CASSEGSGGGEAFF
TRBJ2-1	TRBV5-8	-	TRBD2	TGTGCCAGCCCTCACTCCTTACTTAGCGGGAGTTATGATGAGCAGTTCTTC	CASPHSLLSGSYDEQFF
TRBJ2-3	TRBV10-3	few	TRBD1	TGTGCCATCGGAGGACAGGGTAGAACAGATACGCAGTATTTT	CAIGGQGRTDTQYF
TRBJ2-1	TRBV5-6	-	TRBD2	TGTGCCAGCAGCACCTGGACTAGCGGGAGCAATGAGCAGTTCTTC	CASSTWTSGSNEQFF
TRBJ2-2	TRBV4-2	-	TRBD2	TGTGCCAGCAGCCACTCTAGCGGGGCAAACACCGGGGAGCTGTTTTTT	CASSHSSGANTGELFF
TRBJ2-5	TRBV29-1	once	-	TGCAGCGTTGTATCGGCCCTTCCCCGCGGGGAGACCCAGTACTTC	CSVVSALPRGETQYF
TRBJ1-1	TRBV30	once	TRBD1	TGTGCCTGGAGCAGATGGGGACAGGGGGCCACTGAAGCTTTCTTT	CAWSRWGQGATEAFF
TRBJ2-2	TRBV13	-	TRBD1	TGTGCCAGCAGCGCGGGACAGGGGGTAGGGACCGGGGAGCTGTTTTTT	CASSAGQGVGTGELFF
TRBJ1-4	TRBV5-1	-	TRBD1	TGCGCCAGCAGCTTGGTCGGGACAGGGGCCGAAAAACTGTTTTTT	CASSLVGTGAEKLFF
TRBJ1-2	TRBV30	few	-	TGTGCCTGCCCCCTGGCGTTCGGAGTCGCCGGCTACACCTTC	CACPLAFGVAGYTF
TRBJ2-2	TRBV5-1	-	TRBD1	TGCGCCAGCAGCTCGCAGACAGGGGACACCGGGGAGCTGTTTTTT	CASSSQTGDTGELFF
TRBJ2-7	TRBV20-1	few	TRBD2	TGCAGTGCTAGTTTGCGGGCGGGAGGGGCCTACGAGCAGTACTTC	CSASLRAGGAYEQYF
TRBJ2-6	TRBV7-3	-	TRBD2	TGTGCCAGCAGCGCCGGGGGGGCTGGGGCCAACGTCCTGACTTTC	CASSAGGAGANVLTF
TRBJ2-1	TRBV9	-	TRBD2	TGTGCCAGCAGCGCAACCCTCAGCGGGACCTACAATGAGCAGTTCTTC	CASSATLSGTYNEQFF
TRBJ2-3	TRBV10-3	-	-	TGTGCCATCAGTGTGGGGCAGGGGCCAGATACGCAGTATTTT	CAISVGQGPDTQYF
TRBJ2-6	TRBV24-1	-	-	TGTGCCACCAGTGAAAGCACTGGGGCCAACGTCCTGACTTTC	CATSESTGANVLTF
TRBJ2-3	TRBV27	-	TRBD1	TGTGCCAGCAGTCCCCGCCAGGGGGCCACAGATACGCAGTATTTT	CASSPRQGATDTQYF
TRBJ2-3	TRBV6-1	-	TRBD2	TGTGCCAGCAGTGAAGCGCGACTAGCGGGAGGTAGCACAGATACGCAGTATTTT	CASSEARLAGGSTDTQYF
TRBJ2-5	TRBV24-1	-	TRBD2	TGTGCCACCAGTGATTTTGGAGCGGGAGGGGAGACCCAGTACTTC	CATSDFGAGGETQYF
TRBJ1-4	TRBV6-5	-	TRBD1	TGTGCCAGCGGGACAGGGGGAGGAGAGGAAAAACTGTTTTTT	CASGTGGGEEKLFF
TRBJ1-1	TRBV6-5	few	-	TGTGCCAGCAGGGGCCTTGACAGGAACACTGAAGCTTTCTTT	CASRGLDRNTEAFF
TRBJ1-5	TRBV2	-	-	TGTGCCAGCAGCGAACAGGGATGGGGCAATCAGCCCCAGCATTTT	CASSEQGWGNQPQHF
TRBJ1-6	TRBV14	-	-	TGTGCCAGCAGCCAAGAAACTTTAGGGGTGACCCTCCACTTT	CASSQETLGVTLHF
TRBJ2-7	TRBV10-3	-	-	TGTGCCATCAGTGAGTGGGGGCCGGGCGAGCAGTACTTC	CAISEWGPGEQYF
TRBJ2-3	TRBV14	-	TRBD2	TGTGCCGCATCAAATCCGGGACTAGCGGGAGGGACCAGGCCAGATACGCAGTATTTT	CAASNPGLAGGTRPDTQYF
TRBJ2-7	TRBV3-1/TRBV3-2	-	TRBD1	TGTGCCAGCACCTTCGGACAGGGGGCGTACGAGCAGTACTTC	CASTFGQGAYEQYF
TRBJ2-1	TRBV5-1	-	-	TGCGCCAGCAGCTTTAACACCCCCTCTGCCAATGAGCAGTTCTTC	CASSFNTPSANEQFF
TRBJ2-1	TRBV3-1/TRBV3-2	once	TRBD2	TGTGCCAGCAGCCGAACCTCAGCGGGAGCAAGTGGAAATGAGCAGTTCTTC	CASSRTSAGASGNEQFF
TRBJ2-1	TRBV18	few	-	TGTGCCAGCTCTCAGGGATGGACGGTGAATGAGCAGTTCTTC	CASSQGWTVNEQFF
TRBJ2-1	TRBV2	-	TRBD2	TGTGCCAGCAGTGATTGGGCTAGCGGGAGTCATGAGCAGTTCTTC	CASSDWASGSHEQFF
TRBJ2-1	TRBV19	-	TRBD1	TGTGCCAGTAGTAGGAAGCACCCGGGACAGGGGGCCCTACATGAGCAGTTCTTC	CASSRKHPGQGALHEQFF